Presented here are 6 T cell receptor beta chains from one specimen sequenced in a study of shared clonotypes between healthy human individuals. Generated by immunoSEQ multiplex PCR, the TCRdb table keeps only in-frame clones and is missing some. This table has over a million clones, roughly 96% appearing once. Sequenced: naive CD4+ T cells sorted from blood. Subset: CD45RA+ positively selected. These receptor sequences come from a man aged 25-45 years in good health.

The V and J genes are TRBV5-6 and TRBJ2-1; D not certain. The CDR3 spans 13 residues. Germline V gene data show CDR1 as SGHDT and CDR2 as YYEEEE. V was pared by 3 bases and J by 12 bases, with 16 bases between. CDR3 protein: CASSSLPKAAQFF. The CDR3 coding sequence is TGTGCCAGCAGCTCCCTCCCGAAGGCGGCGCAGTTCTTC.

The CDR3 protein is CASSLSGAVGSETQYF. The DNA of the CDR3 is TGCGCCAGCAGCTTGTCCGGGGCAGTGGGTTCGGAGACCCAGTACTTC. The J gene is TRBJ2-5, the V gene TRBV5-1; either TRBD1 or TRBD2 may fit D (5 bases each). CDR3 size: 16 residues. V shed 1 base and J shed 5 bases, with 18 bases lying between them. In germline, CDR1 is SGHRS, CDR2 YFSETQ. Combining the CDR3 with reference TRBV5-1 and TRBJ2-5 gives the whole variable domain KAGVTQTPRYLIKTRGQQVTLSCSPISGHRSVSWYQQTPGQGLQFLFEYFSETQRNKGNFPGRFSGRQFSNSRSEMNVSTLELGDSALYLCASSLSGAVGSETQYFGPGTRLLVL.

The V and J genes are TRBV11-2 and TRBJ2-7, with a possible D match to TRBD1 (6 bases). V lost 0 bases and J 5 bases, leaving 14 bases between the germline ends. The CDR3 runs 15 residues. Germline V gene sequence: CDR1 SGHAT, CDR2 FQNNGV. The CDR3 bases are TGTGCCAGCAGCTTAGATGTAGCAGGGGTGGACGAGCAGTACTTC. Amino acid sequence: CASSLDVAGVDEQYF.

Here the CDR3 reads CASSSQNTIYF. CDR3 sequence (DNA): TGTGCCAGCAGCTCCCAGAACACCATATATTTT. The chain has TRBV7-9 and TRBJ1-3, with no clear D. CDR3 size: 11 residues. The germline CDR1 and CDR2 sequences are SEHNR and FQNEAQ (reference sequence). With 4 bases removed from V and 7 bases from J, the gap between germline ends came to 5 bases.

J is TRBJ2-7 and V is TRBV11-3; TRBD1 matches at 9 bases. The length of the CDR3 is 15 residues. Per germline, CDR1 SGHNT and CDR2 YENEEA. With V trimmed by 1 base and J by 0 bases, 1 base remained unmatched. In DNA, the CDR3 is TGTGCCAGCAGCTTAGGGACAGGGGCCTCCTACGAGCAGTACTTC. Translated, it gives CASSLGTGASYEQYF.

The chain links TRBV5-1 to TRBJ2-3; 8 bases are shared with TRBD2. The trim removed 4 bases at V and 0 bases at J, leaving 4 bases unmatched. CDR1 is SGHRS, CDR2 YFSETQ, per germline. The CDR3 sequence is 15 residues long. Written as DNA, the CDR3 is TGCGCCAGCAGCCCGATAGCGGGGAGCACAGATACGCAGTATTTT. It specifies CASSPIAGSTDTQYF.